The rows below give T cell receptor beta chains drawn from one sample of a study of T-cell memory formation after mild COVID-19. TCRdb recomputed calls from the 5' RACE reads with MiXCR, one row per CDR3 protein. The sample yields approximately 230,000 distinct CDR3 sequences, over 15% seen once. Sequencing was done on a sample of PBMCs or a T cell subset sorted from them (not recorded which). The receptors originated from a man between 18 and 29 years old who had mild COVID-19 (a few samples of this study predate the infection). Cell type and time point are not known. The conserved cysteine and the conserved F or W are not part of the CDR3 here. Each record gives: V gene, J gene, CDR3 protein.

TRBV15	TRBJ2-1	ATSRTSGTGYNEQF
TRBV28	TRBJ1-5	ASSFLPGGLGQPQH
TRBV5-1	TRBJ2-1	ASSLRGPGYEQF
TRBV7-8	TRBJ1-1	ASSDLPGGYTEAF
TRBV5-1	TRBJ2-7	ASSLDESFGEQY
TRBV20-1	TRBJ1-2	SAYDSNYGYT
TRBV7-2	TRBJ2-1	ASSSSHAGQPVLF
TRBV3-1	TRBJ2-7	ASTWTGATYEQY
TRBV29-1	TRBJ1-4	SVVLQSEKLF
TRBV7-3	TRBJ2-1	ASSPGLAGVEQF
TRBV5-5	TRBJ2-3	ASSPDKISSTDTQY
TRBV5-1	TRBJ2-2	ASSLSARSGSGELF
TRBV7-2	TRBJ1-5	ASSLWTNNQPQH
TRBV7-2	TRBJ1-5	ASSRALWQPQH
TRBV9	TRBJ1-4	ASSPRGRATNEKLF
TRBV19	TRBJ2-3	ASSGRRTDTQY
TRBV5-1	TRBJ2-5	ASSFKETQY
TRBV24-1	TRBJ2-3	ATSDWGKADTQY
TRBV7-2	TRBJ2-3	ASSSVEGSVDTQY
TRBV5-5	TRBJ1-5	ASSPLTNPRQGRANQPQH